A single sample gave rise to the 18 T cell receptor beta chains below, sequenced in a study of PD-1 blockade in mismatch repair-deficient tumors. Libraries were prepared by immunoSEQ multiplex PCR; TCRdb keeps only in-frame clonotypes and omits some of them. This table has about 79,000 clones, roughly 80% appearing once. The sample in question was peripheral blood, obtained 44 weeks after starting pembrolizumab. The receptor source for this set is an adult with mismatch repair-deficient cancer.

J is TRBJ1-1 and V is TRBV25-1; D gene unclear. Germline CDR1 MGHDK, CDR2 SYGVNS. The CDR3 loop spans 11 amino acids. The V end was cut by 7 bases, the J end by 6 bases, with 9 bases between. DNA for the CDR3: TGTGCCAGCATCAGTTCAGCTGAAGCTTTCTTT. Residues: CASISSAEAFF. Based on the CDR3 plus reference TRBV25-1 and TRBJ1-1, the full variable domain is EADIYQTPRYLVIGTGKKITLECSQTMGHDKMYWYQQDPGMELHLIHYSYGVNSTEKGDLSSESTVSRIRTEHFPLTLESARPSHTSQYLCASISSAEAFFGQGTRLTVV.

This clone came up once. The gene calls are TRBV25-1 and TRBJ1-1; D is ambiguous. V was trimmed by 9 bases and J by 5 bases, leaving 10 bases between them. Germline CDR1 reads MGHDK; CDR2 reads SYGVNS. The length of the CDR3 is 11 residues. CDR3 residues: CASKGRTEAFF. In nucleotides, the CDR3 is TGTGCCAGTAAAGGAAGGACTGAAGCTTTCTTT.

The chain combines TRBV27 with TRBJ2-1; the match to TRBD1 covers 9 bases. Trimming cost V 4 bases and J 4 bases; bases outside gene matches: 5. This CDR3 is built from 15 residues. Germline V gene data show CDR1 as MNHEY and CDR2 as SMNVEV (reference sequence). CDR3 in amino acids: CASSSGTGRYNEQFF. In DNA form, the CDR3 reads TGTGCCAGCAGTTCCGGGACAGGGCGGTACAATGAGCAGTTCTTC.

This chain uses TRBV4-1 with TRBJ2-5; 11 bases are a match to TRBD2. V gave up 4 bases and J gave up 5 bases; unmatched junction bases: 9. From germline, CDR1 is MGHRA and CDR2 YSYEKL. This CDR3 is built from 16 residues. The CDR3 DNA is TGCGCCAGCAGCCGATCCCTAGCGGGAGGAGGGGAGACCCAGTACTTC. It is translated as CASSRSLAGGGETQYF.

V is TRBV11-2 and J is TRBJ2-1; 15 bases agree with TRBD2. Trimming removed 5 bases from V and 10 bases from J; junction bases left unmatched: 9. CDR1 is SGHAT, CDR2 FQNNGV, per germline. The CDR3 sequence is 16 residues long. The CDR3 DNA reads TGTGCCAGCAGCGTGACCGGGACTAGCGGGAGGAAAGAGCAGTTCTTC. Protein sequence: CASSVTGTSGRKEQFF.

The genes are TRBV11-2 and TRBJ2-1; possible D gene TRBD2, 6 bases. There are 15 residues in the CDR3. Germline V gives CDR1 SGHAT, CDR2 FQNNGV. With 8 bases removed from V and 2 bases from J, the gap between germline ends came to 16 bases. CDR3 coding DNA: TGTGCCAGCTTCAGCATGGTAGCGGCCTACAATGAGCAGTTCTTC. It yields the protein CASFSMVAAYNEQFF.

CDR3 DNA: TGTGCCAGCGGAATTAGCGGGAGCTACAATGAGCAGTTCTTC. Translation: CASGISGSYNEQFF. The chain recombines TRBV7-9 with TRBJ2-1, with TRBD2 matching over 9 bases. CDR1 is SEHNR, CDR2 FQNEAQ, per germline (reference sequence). Trimming removed 8 bases from V and 3 bases from J; junction bases left unmatched: 5. This CDR3 has 14 amino acids.

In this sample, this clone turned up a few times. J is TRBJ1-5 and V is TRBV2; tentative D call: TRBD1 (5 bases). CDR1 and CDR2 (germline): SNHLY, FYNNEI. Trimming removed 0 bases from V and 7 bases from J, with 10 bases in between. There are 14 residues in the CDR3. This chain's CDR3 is CASSEATGEQPQHF. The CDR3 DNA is TGTGCCAGCAGTGAAGCTACGGGGGAACAGCCCCAGCATTTT.

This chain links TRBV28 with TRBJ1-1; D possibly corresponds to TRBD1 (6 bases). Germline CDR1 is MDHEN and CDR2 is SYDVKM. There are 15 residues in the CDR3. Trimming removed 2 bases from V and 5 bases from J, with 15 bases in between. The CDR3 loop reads CASSLPPGQTTEAFF. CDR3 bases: TGTGCCAGCAGTTTACCCCCCGGACAGACTACTGAAGCTTTCTTT.

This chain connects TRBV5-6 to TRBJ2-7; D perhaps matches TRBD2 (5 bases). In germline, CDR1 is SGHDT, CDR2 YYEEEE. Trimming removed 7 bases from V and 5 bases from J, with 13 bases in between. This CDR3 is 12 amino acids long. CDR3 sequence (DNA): TGTGCCAGCTGTAGCGAGACCAACGAGCAGTACTTC. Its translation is CASCSETNEQYF.

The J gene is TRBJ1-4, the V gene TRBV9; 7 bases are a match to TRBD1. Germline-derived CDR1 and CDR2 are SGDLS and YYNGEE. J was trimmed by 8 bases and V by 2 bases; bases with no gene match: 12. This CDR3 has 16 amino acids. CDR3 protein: CASSVGGDPRGEKLFF. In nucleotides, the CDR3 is TGTGCCAGCAGCGTTGGGGGGGACCCCAGGGGGGAAAAACTGTTTTTT. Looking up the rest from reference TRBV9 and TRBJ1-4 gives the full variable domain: DSGVTQTPKHLITATGQRVTLRCSPRSGDLSVYWYQQSLDQGLQFLIQYYNGEERAKGNILERFSAQQFPDLHSELNLSSLELGDSALYFCASSVGGDPRGEKLFFGSGTQLSVL.

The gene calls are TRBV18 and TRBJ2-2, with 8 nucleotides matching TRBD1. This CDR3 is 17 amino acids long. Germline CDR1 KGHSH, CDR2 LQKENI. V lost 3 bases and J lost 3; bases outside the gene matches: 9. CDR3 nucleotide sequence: TGTGCCAGCTCACCGGTAGCCGGGACAGGACACACCGGGGAGCTGTTTTTT. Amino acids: CASSPVAGTGHTGELFF.

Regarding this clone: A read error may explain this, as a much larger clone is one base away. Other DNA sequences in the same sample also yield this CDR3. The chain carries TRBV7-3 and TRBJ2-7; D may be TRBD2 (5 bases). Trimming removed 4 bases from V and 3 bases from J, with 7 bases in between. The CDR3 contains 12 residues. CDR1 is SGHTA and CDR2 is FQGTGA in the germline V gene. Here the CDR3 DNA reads TGTGCCAGCAGCTCCGACTACTACGAGCAGTACTTC. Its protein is CASSSDYYEQYF.

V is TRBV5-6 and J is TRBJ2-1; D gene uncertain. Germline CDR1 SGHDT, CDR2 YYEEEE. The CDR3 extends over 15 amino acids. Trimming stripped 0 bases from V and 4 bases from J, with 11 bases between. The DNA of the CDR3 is TGTGCCAGCAGCTTGGCCGGAGTAGCTTACAATGAGCAGTTCTTC. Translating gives CASSLAGVAYNEQFF.

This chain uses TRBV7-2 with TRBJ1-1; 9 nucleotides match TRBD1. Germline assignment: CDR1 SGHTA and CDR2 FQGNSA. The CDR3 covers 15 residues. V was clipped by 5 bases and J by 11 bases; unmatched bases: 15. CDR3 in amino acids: CASSHGTGRFGRAFF. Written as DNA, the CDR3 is TGTGCCAGCAGCCATGGGACAGGGAGGTTCGGAAGGGCTTTCTTT. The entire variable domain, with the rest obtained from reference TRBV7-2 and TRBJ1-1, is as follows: GAGVSQSPSNKVTEKGKDVELRCDPISGHTALYWYRQSLGQGLEFLIYFQGNSAPDKSGLPSDRFSAERTGGSVSTLTIQRTQQEDSAVYLCASSHGTGRFGRAFFGQGTRLTVV.

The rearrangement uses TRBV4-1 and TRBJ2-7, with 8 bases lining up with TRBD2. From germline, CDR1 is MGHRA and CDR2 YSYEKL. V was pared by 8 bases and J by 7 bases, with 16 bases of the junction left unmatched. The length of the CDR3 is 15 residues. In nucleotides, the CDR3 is TGCGCCAGCGGGACGCGGCTAGCGGGCCCCGAGGAGCAGTACTTC. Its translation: CASGTRLAGPEEQYF.

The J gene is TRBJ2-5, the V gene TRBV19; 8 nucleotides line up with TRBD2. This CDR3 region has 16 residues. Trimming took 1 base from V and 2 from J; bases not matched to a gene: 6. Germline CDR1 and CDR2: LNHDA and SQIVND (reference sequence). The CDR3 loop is CASSIGVTSGQETQYF. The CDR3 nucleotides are TGTGCCAGTAGTATAGGGGTCACTAGCGGACAAGAGACCCAGTACTTC.

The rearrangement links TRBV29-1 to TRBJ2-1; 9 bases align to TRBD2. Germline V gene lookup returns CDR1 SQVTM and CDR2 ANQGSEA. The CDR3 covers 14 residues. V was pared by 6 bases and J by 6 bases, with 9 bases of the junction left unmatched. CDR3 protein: CSVGIAGVGNEQFF. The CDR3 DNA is TGCAGCGTAGGAATAGCGGGAGTTGGCAATGAGCAGTTCTTC.